The sequence of this TCR beta chain was determined in a study of control samples from healthy donors and cancer patients. Germline lookup yields CDR1 MNHEY and CDR2 SVGAGI. CDR3 length: 12 amino acids. Trimming stripped 6 bases from V and 2 bases from J, with 5 bases between. Measured with immunoSEQ multiplex PCR; TCRdb has only the in-frame clones, and not every one. The table records about 160,000 clones, 80% to 90% of them present only once. The chain couples TRBV6-5 to TRBJ1-3; D not resolved. The clonotype comes from a man between 25 and 39 years old in good health. Sequenced: blood. The CDR3 sequence is CASSPTGNTIYF. The CDR3 DNA reads TGTGCCAGCAGCCCGACTGGAAACACCATATATTTT.